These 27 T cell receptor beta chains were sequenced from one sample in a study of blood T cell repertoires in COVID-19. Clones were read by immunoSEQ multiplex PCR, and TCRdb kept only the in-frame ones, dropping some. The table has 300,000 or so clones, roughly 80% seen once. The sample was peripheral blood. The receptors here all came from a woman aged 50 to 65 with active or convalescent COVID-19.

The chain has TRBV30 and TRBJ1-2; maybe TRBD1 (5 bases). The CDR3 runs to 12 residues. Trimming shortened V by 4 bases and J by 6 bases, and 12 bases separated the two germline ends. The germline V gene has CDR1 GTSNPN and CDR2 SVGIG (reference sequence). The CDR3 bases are TGTGCCTGGACCGCGGGGGGAGATGGCTACACCTTC. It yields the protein CAWTAGGDGYTF.

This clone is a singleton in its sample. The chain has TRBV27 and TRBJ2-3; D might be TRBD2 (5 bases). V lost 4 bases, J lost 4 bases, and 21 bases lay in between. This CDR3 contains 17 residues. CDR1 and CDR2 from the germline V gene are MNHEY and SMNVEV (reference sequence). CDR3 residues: CASSSRWTGGQADTQYF. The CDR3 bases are TGTGCCAGCAGTTCCCGCTGGACTGGCGGCCAGGCAGATACGCAGTATTTT.

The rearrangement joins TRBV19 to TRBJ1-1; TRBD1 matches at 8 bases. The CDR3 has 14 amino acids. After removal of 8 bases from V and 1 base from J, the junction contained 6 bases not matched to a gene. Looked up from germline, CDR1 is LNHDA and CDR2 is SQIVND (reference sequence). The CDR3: CASSGGLGNTEAFF. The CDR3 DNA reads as TGTGCCAGTTCAGGGGGCCTCGGGAACACTGAAGCTTTCTTT.

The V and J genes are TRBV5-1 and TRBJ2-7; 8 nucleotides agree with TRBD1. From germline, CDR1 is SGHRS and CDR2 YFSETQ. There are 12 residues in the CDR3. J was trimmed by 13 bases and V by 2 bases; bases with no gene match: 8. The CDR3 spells CASSLTQGAVYF. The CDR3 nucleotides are TGCGCCAGCAGCTTAACTCAGGGGGCTGTATACTTC. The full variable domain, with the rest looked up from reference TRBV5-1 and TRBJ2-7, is KAGVTQTPRYLIKTRGQQVTLSCSPISGHRSVSWYQQTPGQGLQFLFEYFSETQRNKGNFPGRFSGRQFSNSRSEMNVSTLELGDSALYLCASSLTQGAVYFGPGTRLTVT.

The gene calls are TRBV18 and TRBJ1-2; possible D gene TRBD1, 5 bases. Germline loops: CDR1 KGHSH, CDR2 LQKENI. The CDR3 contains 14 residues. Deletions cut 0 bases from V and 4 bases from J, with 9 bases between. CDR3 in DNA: TGTGCCAGCTCACCACCAGGGGTTTCCTATGGCTACACCTTC. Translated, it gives CASSPPGVSYGYTF.

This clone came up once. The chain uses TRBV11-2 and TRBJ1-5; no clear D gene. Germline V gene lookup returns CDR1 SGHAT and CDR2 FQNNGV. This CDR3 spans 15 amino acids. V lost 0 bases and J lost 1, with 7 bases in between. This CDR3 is CASSLDRGSNQPQHF. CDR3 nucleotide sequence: TGTGCCAGCAGCTTAGATCGGGGAAGCAATCAGCCCCAGCATTTT.

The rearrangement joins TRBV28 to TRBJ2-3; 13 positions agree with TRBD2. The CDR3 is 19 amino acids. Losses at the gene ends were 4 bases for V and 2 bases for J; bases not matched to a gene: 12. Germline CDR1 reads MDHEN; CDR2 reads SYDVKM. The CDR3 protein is CASSSGAGTSGIPTDTQYF. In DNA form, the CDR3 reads TGTGCCAGCAGTTCCGGGGCGGGGACTAGCGGGATACCCACAGATACGCAGTATTTT.

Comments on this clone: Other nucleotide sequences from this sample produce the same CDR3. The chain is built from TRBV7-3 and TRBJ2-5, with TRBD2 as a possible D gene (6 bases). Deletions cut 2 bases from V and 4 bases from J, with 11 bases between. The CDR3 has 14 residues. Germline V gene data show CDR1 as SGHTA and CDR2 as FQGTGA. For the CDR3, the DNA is TGTGCCAGCAGCTTAGGGGGAGGAGGAGAGACCCAGTACTTC. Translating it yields CASSLGGGGETQYF. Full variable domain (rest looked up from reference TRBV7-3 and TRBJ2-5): GAGVSQTPSNKVTEKGKYVELRCDPISGHTALYWYRQSLGQGPEFLIYFQGTGAADDSGLPNDRFFAVRPEGSVSTLKIQRTERGDSAVYLCASSLGGGGETQYFGPGTRLLVL.

The CDR3 coding sequence is TGTGCCAGCAGCTTAGTTCCTAGCGGGAGTGTTCCAGATACGCAGTATTTT. This gives the protein CASSLVPSGSVPDTQYF. The chain couples TRBV7-8 to TRBJ2-3; 10 bases align to TRBD2. Trimming removed 1 base from V and 4 bases from J; junction bases left unmatched: 8. CDR3 size: 17 residues. From germline, CDR1 is SGHVS and CDR2 FQNEAQ.

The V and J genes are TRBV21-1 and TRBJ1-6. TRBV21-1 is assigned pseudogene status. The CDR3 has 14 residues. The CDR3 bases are TGTGCCAGCAGCAAAGCGGGAGGAAATTCACCCCTCCACTTT. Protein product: CASSKAGGNSPLHF.

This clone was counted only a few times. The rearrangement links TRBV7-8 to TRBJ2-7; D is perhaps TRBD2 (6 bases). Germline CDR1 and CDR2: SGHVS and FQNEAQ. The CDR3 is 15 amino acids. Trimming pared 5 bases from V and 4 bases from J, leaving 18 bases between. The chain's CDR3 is CASSRPRDSPYEQYF. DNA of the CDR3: TGTGCCAGCAGCCGTCCCCGGGACTCCCCTTACGAGCAGTACTTC.

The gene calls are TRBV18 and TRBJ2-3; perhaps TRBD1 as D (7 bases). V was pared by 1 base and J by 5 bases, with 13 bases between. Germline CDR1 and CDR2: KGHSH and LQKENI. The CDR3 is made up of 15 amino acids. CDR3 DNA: TGTGCCAGCTCACCACAGGGGGCGCGGGGAGATACGCAGTATTTT. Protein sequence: CASSPQGARGDTQYF.

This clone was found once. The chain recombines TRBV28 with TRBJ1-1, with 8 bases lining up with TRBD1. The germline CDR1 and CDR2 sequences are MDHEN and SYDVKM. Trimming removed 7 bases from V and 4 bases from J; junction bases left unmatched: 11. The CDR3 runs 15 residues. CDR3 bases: TGTGCCAGCAAGATCGCAGGGGGCCGGGGCACTGAAGCTTTCTTT. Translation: CASKIAGGRGTEAFF.

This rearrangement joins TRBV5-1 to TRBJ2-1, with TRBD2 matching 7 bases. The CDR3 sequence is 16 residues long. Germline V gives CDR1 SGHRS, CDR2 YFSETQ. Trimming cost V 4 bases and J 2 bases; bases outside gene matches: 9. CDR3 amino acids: CASSRGSAGAYNEQFF. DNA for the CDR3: TGCGCCAGCAGCCGCGGGAGCGCCGGGGCCTACAATGAGCAGTTCTTC.

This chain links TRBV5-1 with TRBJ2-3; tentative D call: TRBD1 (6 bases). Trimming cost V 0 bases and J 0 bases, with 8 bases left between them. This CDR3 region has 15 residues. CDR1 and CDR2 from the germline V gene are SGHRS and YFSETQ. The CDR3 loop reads CASSLGGHSTDTQYF. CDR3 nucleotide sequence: TGCGCCAGCAGCTTGGGGGGGCATAGCACAGATACGCAGTATTTT.

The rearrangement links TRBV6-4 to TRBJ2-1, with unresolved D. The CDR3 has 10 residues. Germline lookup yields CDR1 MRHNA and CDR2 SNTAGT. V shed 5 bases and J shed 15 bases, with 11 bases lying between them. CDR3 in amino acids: CASSRGRGFF. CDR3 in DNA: TGTGCCAGCAGTAGAGGCCGCGGGTTCTTC.

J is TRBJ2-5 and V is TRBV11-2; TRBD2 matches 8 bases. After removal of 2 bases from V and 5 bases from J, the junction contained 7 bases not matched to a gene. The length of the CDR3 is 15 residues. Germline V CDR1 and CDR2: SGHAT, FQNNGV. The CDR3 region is CASSLLKAGVETQYF. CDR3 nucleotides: TGTGCCAGCAGCTTATTGAAAGCGGGAGTGGAGACCCAGTACTTC.

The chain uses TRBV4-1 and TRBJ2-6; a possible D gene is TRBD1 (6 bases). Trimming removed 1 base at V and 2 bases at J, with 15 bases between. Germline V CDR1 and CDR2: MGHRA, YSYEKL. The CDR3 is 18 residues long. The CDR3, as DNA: TGCGCCAGCAGCCAAGCCCGGGACACGCTCCCTGGGGCCAACGTCCTGACTTTC. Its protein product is CASSQARDTLPGANVLTF.

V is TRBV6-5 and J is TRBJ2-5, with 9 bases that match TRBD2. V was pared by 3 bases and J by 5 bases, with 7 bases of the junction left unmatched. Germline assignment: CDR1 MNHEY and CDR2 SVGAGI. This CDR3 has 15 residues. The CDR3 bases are TGTGCCAGCAGTTATTGGCGGGAGGGCCGGGAGACCCAGTACTTC. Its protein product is CASSYWREGRETQYF.

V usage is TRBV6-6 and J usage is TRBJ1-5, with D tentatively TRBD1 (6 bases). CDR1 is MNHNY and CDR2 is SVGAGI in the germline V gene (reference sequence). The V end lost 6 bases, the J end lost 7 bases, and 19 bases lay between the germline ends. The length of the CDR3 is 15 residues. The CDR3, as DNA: TGTGCCAGCAGCCTGCCCGGGGCTCAGGGGCAGCCCCAGCATTTT. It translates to CASSLPGAQGQPQHF.

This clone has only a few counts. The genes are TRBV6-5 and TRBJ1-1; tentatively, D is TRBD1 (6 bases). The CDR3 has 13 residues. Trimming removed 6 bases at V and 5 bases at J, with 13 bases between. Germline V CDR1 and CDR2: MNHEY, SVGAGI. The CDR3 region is CASSGQPWTEAFF. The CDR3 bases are TGTGCCAGCAGCGGACAGCCCTGGACTGAAGCTTTCTTT.

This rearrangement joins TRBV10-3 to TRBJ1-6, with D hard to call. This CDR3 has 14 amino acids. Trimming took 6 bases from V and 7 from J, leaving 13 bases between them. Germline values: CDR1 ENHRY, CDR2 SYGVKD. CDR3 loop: CAISREFGNSPLHF. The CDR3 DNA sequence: TGTGCCATCAGCCGGGAGTTCGGGAATTCACCCCTCCACTTT.

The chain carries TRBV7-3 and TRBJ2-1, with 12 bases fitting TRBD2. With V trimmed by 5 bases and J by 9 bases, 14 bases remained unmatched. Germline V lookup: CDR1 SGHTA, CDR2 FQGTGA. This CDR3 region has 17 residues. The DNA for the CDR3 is TGTGCCAGCAGCCCCCCTGGAGCTAGCGGGAGGGGGGGTGAGCAGTTCTTC. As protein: CASSPPGASGRGGEQFF.

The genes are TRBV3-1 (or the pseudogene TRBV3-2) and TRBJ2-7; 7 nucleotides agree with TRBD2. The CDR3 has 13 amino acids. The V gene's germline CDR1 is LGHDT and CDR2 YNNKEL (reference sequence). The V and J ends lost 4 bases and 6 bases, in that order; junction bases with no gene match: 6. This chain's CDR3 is CASSRTSTGEQYF. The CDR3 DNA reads TGTGCCAGCAGCCGGACTAGTACGGGCGAGCAGTACTTC.

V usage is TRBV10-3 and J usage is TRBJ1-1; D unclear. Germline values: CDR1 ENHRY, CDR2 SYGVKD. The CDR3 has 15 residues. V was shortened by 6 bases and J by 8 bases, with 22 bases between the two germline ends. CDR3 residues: CAIRPERGQASEAFF. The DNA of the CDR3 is TGTGCCATCAGACCCGAGCGAGGCCAAGCGTCCGAAGCTTTCTTT.

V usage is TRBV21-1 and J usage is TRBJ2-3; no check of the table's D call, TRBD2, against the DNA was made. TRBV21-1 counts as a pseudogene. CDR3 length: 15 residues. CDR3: CASGTRDYLTDTQYF. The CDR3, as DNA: TGTGCCAGTGGGACCCGGGACTACCTCACAGATACGCAGTATTTT.

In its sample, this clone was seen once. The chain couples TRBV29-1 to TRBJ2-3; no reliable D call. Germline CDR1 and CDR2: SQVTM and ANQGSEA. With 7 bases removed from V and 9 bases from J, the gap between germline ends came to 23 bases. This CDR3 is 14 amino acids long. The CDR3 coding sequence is TGCAGCGGATCCCTCGGAAGGAAAGAGGCGACGCAGTATTTT. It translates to CSGSLGRKEATQYF.